This TCR beta chain was obtained from a study of T cell changes during pregnancy in multiple sclerosis. The V gene's germline CDR1 is GTSNPN and CDR2 SVGIG (reference sequence). The CDR3 covers 15 residues. V lost 4 bases, J lost 2 bases, and 4 bases stayed unmatched. The protocol was immunoSEQ multiplex PCR, while the TCRdb copy is restricted to in-frame clones and leaves out a portion. The sample holds some 71,000 clones, 90% to 95% seen once. The sequence derives from a female donor in good health, enrolled as a control in a pregnancy study. The chain carries TRBV30 and TRBJ1-6; 8 nucleotides align to TRBD1. The sample was CD4+ T cells from peripheral blood mononuclear cells, taken in the third trimester of pregnancy. The CDR3 bases are TGTGCCTGGACCGGACAGGGAACCTATAATTCACCCCTCCACTTT. Its translation: CAWTGQGTYNSPLHF.